This record concerns one T cell receptor beta chain sequence. These data belong to a study of blood T cell repertoires in COVID-19. The repertoire was sequenced with immunoSEQ multiplex PCR; TCRdb's copy has only in-frame clones and lacks some. The sample carries about 86,000 clones, around four fifths recorded once. V gave up 3 bases and J gave up 3 bases; unmatched junction bases: 6. CDR3 length: 16 amino acids. In germline, CDR1 is SGHNT, CDR2 YYREEE (reference sequence). The chain employs TRBV5-4 and TRBJ2-1, with 10 positions matching TRBD2. The sequenced sample consisted of peripheral blood. The clonotype was recovered from a man aged 45 to 65 with acute or convalescent COVID-19. CDR3 residues: CASSSASGSNYNEQFF. The CDR3 region has the DNA TGTGCCAGCAGCTCTGCTAGCGGGAGCAACTACAATGAGCAGTTCTTC.